The clone carrying this T cell receptor (beta chain) appeared many times. Researchers made TCR cDNA using 5'RACE template switching, and this step added a universal primer site and UMIs. A single record per CDR3 protein comes from TCRdb applying MiXCR to the 5' RACE reads. The repertoire has about 45,000 distinct CDR3 sequences, 6.8% of them found once; the top ten carry about 15%. CDR3 size: 15 residues. Trimming at V came to 5 bases and at J to 8 bases, leaving 7 bases not matched to a gene. The data were taken from a study of T cells after yellow fever vaccination. The receptor was isolated from a man aged 25-40 years who received the YFV17D yellow fever vaccine. This sample comprised CD8+ T cells not binding an NS4B(214-222) dextramer, sorted from PBMCs, obtained 45 days after the yellow fever booster vaccination. The V gene is TRBV12-3 or TRBV12-4, the J gene TRBJ2-1, with 12 bases matching TRBD2. The CDR3 sequence: CASSPLAGGLDEQFF. DNA of the CDR3: TGTGCCAGCAGTCCCCTAGCGGGAGGGCTGGATGAGCAGTTCTTC.